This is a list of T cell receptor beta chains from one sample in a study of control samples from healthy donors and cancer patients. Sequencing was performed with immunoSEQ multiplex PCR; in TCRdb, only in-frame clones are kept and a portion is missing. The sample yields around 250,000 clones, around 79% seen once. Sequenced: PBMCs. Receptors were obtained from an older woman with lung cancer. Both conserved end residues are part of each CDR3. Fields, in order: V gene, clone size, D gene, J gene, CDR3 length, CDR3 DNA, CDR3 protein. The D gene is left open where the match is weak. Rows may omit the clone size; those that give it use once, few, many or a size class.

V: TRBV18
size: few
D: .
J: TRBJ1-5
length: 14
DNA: TGTGCCAGCTCACGAGACAGCAGCAATCAGCCCCAGCATTTT
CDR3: CASSRDSSNQPQHF

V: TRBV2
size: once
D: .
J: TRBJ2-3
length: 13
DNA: TGTGCCAGCAGCCATCCGACGACAGATACGCAGTATTTT
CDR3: CASSHPTTDTQYF

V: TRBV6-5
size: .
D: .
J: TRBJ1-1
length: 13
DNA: TGTGCCAGCAGTCAACAGGGGAACACTGAAGCTTTCTTT
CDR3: CASSQQGNTEAFF

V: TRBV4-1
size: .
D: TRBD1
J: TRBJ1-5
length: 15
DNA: TGCGCCAGCAGCCAAGGTGGGACAGTCAATCAGCCCCAGCATTTT
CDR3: CASSQGGTVNQPQHF

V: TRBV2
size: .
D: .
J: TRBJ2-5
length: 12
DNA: TGTGCCAGCATGAGACACCAAGAGACCCAGTACTTC
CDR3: CASMRHQETQYF

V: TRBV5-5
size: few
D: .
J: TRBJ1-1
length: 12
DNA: TGTGCCAGCAGCTGGGAGGGGGCTGAAGCTTTCTTT
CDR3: CASSWEGAEAFF

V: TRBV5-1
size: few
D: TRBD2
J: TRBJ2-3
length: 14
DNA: TGCGCCAGCAGAATAGCGGGAGTGAGAGATACGCAGTATTTT
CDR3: CASRIAGVRDTQYF

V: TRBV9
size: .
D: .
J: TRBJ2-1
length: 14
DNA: TGTGCCAGCAGCGTATCCGAGGTCTACAATGAGCAGTTCTTC
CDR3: CASSVSEVYNEQFF

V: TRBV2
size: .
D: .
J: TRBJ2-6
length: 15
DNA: TGTGCCAGCAGTGAACGATACTCTGGGGCCAACGTCCTGACTTTC
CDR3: CASSERYSGANVLTF

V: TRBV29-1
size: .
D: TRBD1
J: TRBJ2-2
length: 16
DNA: TGCAGCGTTGAACTTGTGGGACAGGGTATTGGCGGGGAGCTGTTTTTT
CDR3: CSVELVGQGIGGELFF

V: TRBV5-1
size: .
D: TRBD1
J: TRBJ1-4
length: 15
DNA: TGCGCCAGCAGCTTGGACAGGGGTCGCAATGAAAAACTGTTTTTT
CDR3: CASSLDRGRNEKLFF

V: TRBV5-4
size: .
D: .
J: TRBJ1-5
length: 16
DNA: TGTGCCAGCAGCCTCGGGGGGCCGGATAGCAATCAGCCCCAGCATTTT
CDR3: CASSLGGPDSNQPQHF

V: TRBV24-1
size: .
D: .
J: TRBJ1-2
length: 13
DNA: TGTGCCACCAGTGAGGGACCTAACTATGGCTACACCTTC
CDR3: CATSEGPNYGYTF

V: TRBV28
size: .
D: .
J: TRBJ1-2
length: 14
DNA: TGTGCCAGCAGTTTAGGGGCGGATAACTATGGCTACACCTTC
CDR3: CASSLGADNYGYTF

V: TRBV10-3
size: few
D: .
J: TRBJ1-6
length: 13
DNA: TGTGCCATCAGCGATTTGGGGAATTCACCCCTCCACTTT
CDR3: CAISDLGNSPLHF

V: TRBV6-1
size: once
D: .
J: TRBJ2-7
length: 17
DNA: TGTGCCAGCAGTGAATTTTATTGGCTAGCGAACTCCTACGAGCAGTACTTC
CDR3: CASSEFYWLANSYEQYF

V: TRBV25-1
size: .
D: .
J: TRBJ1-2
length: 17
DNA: TGTGCCAGCAGTTGTAACTACACCCGGCGCCTACTCTATGGCTACACCTTC
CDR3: CASSCNYTRRLLYGYTF

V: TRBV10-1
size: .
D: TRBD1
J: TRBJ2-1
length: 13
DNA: TGCGCCAGCAGTGAGCAGGGGGTCCGCGAGCAGTTCTTC
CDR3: CASSEQGVREQFF

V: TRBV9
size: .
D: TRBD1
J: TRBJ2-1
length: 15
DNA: TGTGCCAGCAGCCCCGGGACAGGGGCCTACAATGAGCAGTTCTTC
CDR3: CASSPGTGAYNEQFF

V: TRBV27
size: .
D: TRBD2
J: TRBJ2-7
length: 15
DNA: TGTGCCAGCAGTTTATTCAGGCCGGGGGGGTACGAGCAGTACTTC
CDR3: CASSLFRPGGYEQYF

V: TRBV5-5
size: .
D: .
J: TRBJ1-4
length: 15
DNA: TGTGCCAGCAGCTCGTCGGGCGGCTTTAATGAAAAACTGTTTTTT
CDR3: CASSSSGGFNEKLFF

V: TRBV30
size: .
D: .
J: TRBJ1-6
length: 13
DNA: TGTGCCTGGGGGAGCTCCTATAATTCACCCCTCCACTTT
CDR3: CAWGSSYNSPLHF

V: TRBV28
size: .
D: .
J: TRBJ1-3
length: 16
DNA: TGTGCCAGCAGTAGAAGGGGCAGACTCTCTGGAAACACCATATATTTT
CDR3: CASSRRGRLSGNTIYF

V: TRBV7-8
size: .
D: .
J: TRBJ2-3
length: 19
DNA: TGTGCCAGCAGCCTTAGGTCGGTTTGGGGTACCACTAGCACAGATACGCAGTATTTT
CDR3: CASSLRSVWGTTSTDTQYF

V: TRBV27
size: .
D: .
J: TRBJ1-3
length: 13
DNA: TGTGCCAGCAGACTACCGATTGGAAACACCATATATTTT
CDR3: CASRLPIGNTIYF

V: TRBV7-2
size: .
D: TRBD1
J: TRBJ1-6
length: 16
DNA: TGTGCCAGCAGCCCCCAGACAGGGCTACTGAATTCACCCCTCCACTTT
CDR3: CASSPQTGLLNSPLHF

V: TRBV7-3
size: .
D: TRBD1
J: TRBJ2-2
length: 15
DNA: TGTGCCAGCAGCGCTCAGGGGGCGAACACCGGGGAGCTGTTTTTT
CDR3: CASSAQGANTGELFF

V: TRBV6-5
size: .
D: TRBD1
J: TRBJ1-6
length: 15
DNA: TGTGCCAGCAGAATGGGCAGGGGGACTAATTCACCCCTCCACTTT
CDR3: CASRMGRGTNSPLHF

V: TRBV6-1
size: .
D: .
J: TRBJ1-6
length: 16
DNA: TGTGCCAGCAGTGAAAGGTCTGGTCTTTATAATTCACCCCTCCACTTT
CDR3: CASSERSGLYNSPLHF

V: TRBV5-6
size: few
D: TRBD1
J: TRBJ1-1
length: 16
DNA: TGTGCCAGCAGCTTGGGACCCCGGACAGGGGGGTTAGTAGCTTTCTTT
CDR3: CASSLGPRTGGLVAFF

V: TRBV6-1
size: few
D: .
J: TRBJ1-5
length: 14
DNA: TGTGCCAGCAGTGAACTGGGGGGCGATCAGCCCCAGCATTTT
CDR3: CASSELGGDQPQHF

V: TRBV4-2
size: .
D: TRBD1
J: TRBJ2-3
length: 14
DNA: TGTGCCAGCAGCCTAGGGACAGGCCCAGATACGCAGTATTTT
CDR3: CASSLGTGPDTQYF

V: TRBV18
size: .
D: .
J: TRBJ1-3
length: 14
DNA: TGTGCCAGCTCACCACCGGAGCGGGTGGGCACCATATATTTT
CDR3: CASSPPERVGTIYF

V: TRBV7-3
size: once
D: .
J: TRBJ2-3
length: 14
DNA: TGTGCCAGCAGCTTACTCGGCCCCACAGATACGCAGTATTTT
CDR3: CASSLLGPTDTQYF

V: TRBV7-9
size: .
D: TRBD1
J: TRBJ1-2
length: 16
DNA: TGTGCCAGCAGCTTAGCATTCCGGGACAGGGGAGATGGCTACACCTTC
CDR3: CASSLAFRDRGDGYTF

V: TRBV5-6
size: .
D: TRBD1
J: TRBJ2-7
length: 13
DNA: TGTGCCAGCAGCCGACAGGGGCCCTACGAGCAGTACTTC
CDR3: CASSRQGPYEQYF